This T cell receptor beta chain was retrieved from a study of control samples from healthy donors and cancer patients. Method: immunoSEQ multiplex PCR; TCRdb's copy keeps in-frame clones and lacks some. The data show 60,000 to 75,000 clones, with 80% to 90% seen just once and 2% to 2.5% held by the top ten. Losses at the gene ends were 4 bases for V and 0 bases for J; bases not matched to a gene: 7. The CDR3 spans 16 residues. Per the germline V gene, CDR1 is SQVTM and CDR2 is ANQGSEA. This rearrangement joins TRBV29-1 to TRBJ2-7; 12 bases align to TRBD2. The clonotype was recovered from a woman in her fifties or sixties with head and neck cancer. The sample comprised PBMCs. The CDR3 coding sequence is TGCAGCGTTGTATCGACTAGCGGGGGCCTCTCCTACGAGCAGTACTTC. This gives the protein CSVVSTSGGLSYEQYF.